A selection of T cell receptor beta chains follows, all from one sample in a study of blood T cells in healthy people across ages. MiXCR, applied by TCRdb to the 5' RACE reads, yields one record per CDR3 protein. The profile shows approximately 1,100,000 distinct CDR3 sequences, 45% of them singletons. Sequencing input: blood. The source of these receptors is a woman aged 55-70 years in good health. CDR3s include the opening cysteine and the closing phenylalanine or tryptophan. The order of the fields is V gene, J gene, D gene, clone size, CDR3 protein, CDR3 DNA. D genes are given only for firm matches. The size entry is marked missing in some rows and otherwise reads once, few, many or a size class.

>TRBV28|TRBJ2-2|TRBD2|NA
CASSSPPGGSSWTTGELFF
TGTGCCAGCAGTTCCCCCCCGGGGGGGTCTAGCTGGACCACCGGGGAGCTGTTTTTT
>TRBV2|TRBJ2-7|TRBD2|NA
CAGSEAGGLAGGHSYEQYF
TGTGCCGGCAGTGAAGCCGGCGGACTAGCGGGAGGCCACTCCTACGAGCAGTACTTC
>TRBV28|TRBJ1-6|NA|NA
CASSLMGRDNSPLHF
TGTGCCAGCAGTTTAATGGGACGGGATAATTCACCCCTCCACTTT
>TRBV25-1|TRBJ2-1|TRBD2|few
CASSDRLAGHNEQFF
TGTGCCAGCAGTGACCGACTAGCGGGACACAATGAGCAGTTCTTC
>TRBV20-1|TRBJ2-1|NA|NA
CSARDTGVLEQFF
TGCAGTGCTAGAGACACGGGAGTCCTGGAGCAGTTCTTC
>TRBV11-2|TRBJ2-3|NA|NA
CASSLSGGPDTQYF
TGTGCCAGCAGCTTATCCGGGGGCCCAGATACGCAGTATTTT
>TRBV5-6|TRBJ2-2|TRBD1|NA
CASSRPDRAGELFF
TGTGCCAGCAGCAGACCGGACAGGGCCGGGGAGCTGTTTTTT
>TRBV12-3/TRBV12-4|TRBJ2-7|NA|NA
CASSFGQAKRACEQYF
TGTGCCAGCAGTTTTGGTCAGGCTAAGAGAGCGTGCGAGCAGTACTTC
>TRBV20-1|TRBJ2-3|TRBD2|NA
CSAGAISGSTDTQYF
TGCAGTGCTGGAGCCATTAGCGGGTCCACAGATACGCAGTATTTT
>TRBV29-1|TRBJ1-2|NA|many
CSVATANYGYTF
TGCAGCGTTGCTACAGCTAACTATGGCTACACCTTC
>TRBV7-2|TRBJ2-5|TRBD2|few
CASSPSSGSGKTQYF
TGTGCCAGCAGCCCTTCTAGCGGGAGTGGGAAGACCCAGTACTTC
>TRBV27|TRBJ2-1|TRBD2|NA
CASSLSPGGGASEQFF
TGTGCCAGCAGTTTATCGCCCGGGGGAGGGGCTTCGGAGCAGTTCTTC
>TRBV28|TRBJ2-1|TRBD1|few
CASSLTGGTDEQFF
TGTGCCAGCAGCTTGACAGGGGGCACGGATGAGCAGTTCTTC
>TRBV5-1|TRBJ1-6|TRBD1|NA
CASSAGTVRSPLHF
TGCGCCAGCAGCGCAGGGACAGTGAGGTCACCCCTCCACTTT
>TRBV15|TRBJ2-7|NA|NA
CATSRDADGSYEQYF
TGTGCCACCAGCAGAGATGCGGACGGCTCCTACGAGCAGTACTTC
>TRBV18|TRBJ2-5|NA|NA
CASSPGTVKIQETQYF
TGTGCCAGCTCACCGGGGACCGTTAAGATCCAAGAGACCCAGTACTTC
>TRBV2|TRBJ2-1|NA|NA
CASRPNPDNEQFF
TGTGCCAGCAGGCCCAACCCGGACAATGAGCAGTTCTTC
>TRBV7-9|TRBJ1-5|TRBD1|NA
CASSDPGTGNSNQPQHF
TGTGCTAGCAGCGACCCGGGGACAGGGAATAGCAATCAGCCCCAGCATTTT
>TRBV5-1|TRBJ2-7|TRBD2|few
CASSKLGVAGGLHEQYF
TGCGCCAGCAGCAAGCTAGGGGTAGCGGGAGGTCTCCATGAGCAGTACTTC
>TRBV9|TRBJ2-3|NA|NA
CASSVERVSDTQYF
TGTGCCAGCAGCGTAGAGAGGGTCTCAGATACGCAGTATTTT
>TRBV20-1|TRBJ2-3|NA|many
CSARDTLAGLSTQYF
TGCAGTGCTAGAGATACACTAGCCGGGTTGAGTACGCAGTATTTT
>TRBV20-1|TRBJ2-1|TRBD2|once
CSALEWTRMVNEQFF
TGCAGTGCTCTCGAATGGACTAGGATGGTAAATGAGCAGTTCTTC
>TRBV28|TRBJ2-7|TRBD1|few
CASRVMGQGFYEQYF
TGTGCCAGCAGGGTTATGGGACAGGGATTCTACGAGCAGTACTTC
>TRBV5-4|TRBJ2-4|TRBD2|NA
CASSHGAGGVAKNIQYF
TGTGCCAGCAGCCACGGGGCGGGAGGGGTAGCCAAAAACATTCAGTACTTC
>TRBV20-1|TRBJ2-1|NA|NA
CSARRDLRGEQFF
TGCAGTGCTAGAAGGGACCTTAGGGGTGAGCAGTTCTTC
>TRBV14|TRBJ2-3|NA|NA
CASSQDYRDSGSTDTQYF
TGTGCCAGCAGCCAAGACTACAGGGACTCCGGGAGCACAGATACGCAGTATTTT
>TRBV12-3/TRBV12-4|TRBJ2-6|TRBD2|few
CASSLLGLAEGSGANVLTF
TGTGCCAGCAGTCTCCTAGGACTAGCGGAGGGCTCTGGGGCCAACGTCCTGACTTTC
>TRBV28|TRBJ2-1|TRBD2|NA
CASSFTSGARLYNEQFF
TGTGCCAGCAGTTTCACCAGCGGGGCCAGGCTCTACAATGAGCAGTTCTTC
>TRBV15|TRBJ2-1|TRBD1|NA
CATDAGGVQGNEQFF
TGTGCCACGGATGCAGGGGGAGTTCAAGGCAATGAGCAGTTCTTC
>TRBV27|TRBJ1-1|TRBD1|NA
CASSPYRGSTGTEAFF
TGTGCCAGCAGTCCCTACAGGGGTAGCACGGGCACTGAAGCTTTCTTT
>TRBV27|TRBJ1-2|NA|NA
CASSLSGNTHRNYTF
TGTGCCAGCAGTTTATCGGGGAACACCCACCGCAACTACACCTTC
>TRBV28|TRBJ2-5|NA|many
CASSLTSQETQYF
TGTGCCAGCAGTTTAACTTCACAAGAGACCCAGTACTTC
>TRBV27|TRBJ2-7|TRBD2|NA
CASSLKTSGSIYEQYF
TGTGCCAGCAGCCTCAAGACTAGCGGGAGTATTTACGAGCAGTACTTC
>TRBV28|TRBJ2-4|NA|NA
CASSLQVGLLAKNIQYF
TGTGCCAGCAGTTTACAGGTCGGACTTCTAGCCAAAAACATTCAGTACTTC
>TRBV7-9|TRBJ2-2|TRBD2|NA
CASSLSVAGGRTGELFF
TGTGCCAGCAGCCTTAGCGTGGCGGGAGGTCGCACCGGGGAGCTGTTTTTT
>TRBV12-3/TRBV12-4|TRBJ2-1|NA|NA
CASSPLGAVGSNEQFF
TGTGCCAGCAGTCCCCTGGGGGCGGTAGGCTCCAATGAGCAGTTCTTC
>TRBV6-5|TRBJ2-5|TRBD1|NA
CASRNRDRVEEYF
TGTGCCAGCAGAAACCGGGACAGGGTAGAGGAGTACTTC
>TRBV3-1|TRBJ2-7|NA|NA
CASSQDAEQYF
TGTGCCAGCAGCCAAGATGCCGAGCAGTACTTC
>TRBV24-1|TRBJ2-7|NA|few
CATSSWRSYEQYF
TGTGCCACCAGTTCTTGGCGGTCCTACGAGCAGTACTTC
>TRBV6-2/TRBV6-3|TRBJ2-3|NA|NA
CAGSYSWESSTDTQYF
TGTGCCGGCAGTTACTCGTGGGAATCTAGCACAGATACGCAGTATTTT
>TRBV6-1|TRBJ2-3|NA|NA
CASSEAKYTGTLQYF
TGTGCCAGCAGTGAAGCGAAGTATACAGGGACCCTCCAGTATTTT
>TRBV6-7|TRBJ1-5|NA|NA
CASSYSQGLNQPQHF
TGTGCCAGCAGTTACAGCCAGGGCTTAAATCAGCCCCAGCATTTT
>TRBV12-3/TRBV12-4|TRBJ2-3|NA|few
CASSFTSRLTDTQYF
TGTGCCAGCAGTTTCACTAGCCGACTCACAGATACGCAGTATTTT
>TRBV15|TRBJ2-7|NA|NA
CATETPGNYEQYF
TGTGCCACCGAAACACCGGGAAACTACGAGCAGTACTTC
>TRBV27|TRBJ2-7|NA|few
CASSPPDRGHSSYEQYF
TGTGCCAGCAGCCCCCCGGACCGGGGCCACAGCTCCTACGAGCAGTACTTC
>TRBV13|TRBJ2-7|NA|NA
CASSLNSGRVAYEQYF
TGTGCCAGCAGTTTAAATTCCGGGAGAGTAGCCTACGAGCAGTACTTC
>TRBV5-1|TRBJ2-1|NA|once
CASRLGGKHYNEQFF
TGCGCCAGCCGCCTTGGGGGGAAACACTACAATGAGCAGTTCTTC
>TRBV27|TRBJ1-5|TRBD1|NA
CASSTRQGSGQPQHF
TGTGCCAGCAGTACGCGACAGGGTTCAGGTCAGCCCCAGCATTTT
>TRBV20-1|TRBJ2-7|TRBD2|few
CSARDWASGAYEQYF
TGCAGTGCTAGAGATTGGGCTAGCGGAGCCTACGAGCAGTACTTC
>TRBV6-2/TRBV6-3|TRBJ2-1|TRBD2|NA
CASSPLGGRAGYNEQFF
TGTGCCAGCAGTCCCCTGGGCGGGAGGGCAGGATACAATGAGCAGTTCTTC
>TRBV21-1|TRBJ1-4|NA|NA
CASSIRTGEPEKLFF
TGTGCCAGCAGCATTCGGACAGGGGAGCCTGAAAAACTGTTTTTT
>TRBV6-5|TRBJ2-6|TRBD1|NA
CASSNSGLQGSGANVLTF
TGTGCCAGCAGTAACTCCGGCCTACAGGGGTCGGGGGCCAACGTCCTGACTTTC
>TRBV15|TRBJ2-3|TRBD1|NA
CATSKSGGGTDTQYF
TGTGCCACCAGCAAATCAGGGGGAGGCACAGATACGCAGTATTTT
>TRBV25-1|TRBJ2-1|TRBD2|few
CASSDWPGTSGRMVNEQFF
TGTGCCAGCAGTGACTGGCCCGGGACTAGCGGGAGGATGGTAAATGAGCAGTTCTTC
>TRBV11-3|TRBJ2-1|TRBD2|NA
CASSRGGYSYNEQFF
TGTGCCAGCAGCCGCGGGGGGTACTCCTACAATGAGCAGTTCTTC
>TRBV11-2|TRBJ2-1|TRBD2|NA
CASSLLLLLADNEQFF
TGTGCCAGCAGCTTACTGTTGCTGCTAGCGGACAATGAGCAGTTCTTC
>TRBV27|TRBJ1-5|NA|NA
CAGSRGGWQPQHF
TGTGCCGGCAGTAGGGGGGGTTGGCAGCCCCAGCATTTT